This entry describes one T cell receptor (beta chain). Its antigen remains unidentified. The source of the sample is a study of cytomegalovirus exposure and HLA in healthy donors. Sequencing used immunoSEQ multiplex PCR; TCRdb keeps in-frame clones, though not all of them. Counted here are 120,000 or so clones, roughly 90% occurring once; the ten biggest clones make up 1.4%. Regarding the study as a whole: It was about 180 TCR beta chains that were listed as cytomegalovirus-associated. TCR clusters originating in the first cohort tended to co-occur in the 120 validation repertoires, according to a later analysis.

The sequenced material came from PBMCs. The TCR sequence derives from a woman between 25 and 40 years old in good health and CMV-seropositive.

The CDR3 DNA reads TGTGCCAGCAGCCGGACAGCTAGCTCCTACGAGCAGTACTTC. As protein: CASSRTASSYEQYF. The J gene is TRBJ2-7, the V gene TRBV6-6; D possibly corresponds to TRBD1 (6 bases). Germline V CDR1 and CDR2: MNHNY, SVGAGI (reference sequence). This CDR3 region has 14 residues. The V and J ends lost 6 bases and 0 bases respectively, with 12 bases between them.